This T cell receptor (beta chain) was identified in a study of PD-L1 blockade in urothelial cancer. Study findings and constraints: Prediction of better survival came from below-median pretreatment blood TCR clonality.

This clone was recorded once. The antigen is not known. Time point of the sample: pretreatment peripheral blood. Locally advanced or metastatic urothelial carcinoma was diagnosed in the patients. The CDR3 is 13 amino acids. Trimming removed 6 bases at V and 4 bases at J, with 7 bases between. Per germline, CDR1 SNHLY and CDR2 FYNNEI. Synthetic templates analogous to TCR were spiked into all PCRs individually. TCRdb keeps only in-frame clones here, not all; method: immunoSEQ multiplex PCR. The sample has approximately 79,000 clones, about 85% seen once. The genes are TRBV2 and TRBJ2-6, with a possible D match to TRBD2 (6 bases). The material sequenced was PBMCs, taken around atezolizumab (anti-PD-L1) treatment. This TCR derives from a man aged 40-50 years with urothelial cancer. CDR3 nucleotide sequence: TGTGCCAGCAGGGAGGGAGGGGCCAACGTCCTGACTTTC. Its translation: CASREGGANVLTF.